Listed here are 12 T cell receptor beta chains from one sample, sequenced in a study of identical twins. TCRdb analysed the 5' RACE reads with MiXCR anew, one entry per CDR3 protein. The table shows 520,000 or so distinct CDR3 sequences, with less than 25% occurring only once. These data also formed part of another study, on T cells expressing NK-cell markers.

The source material was CD4+ T cells sorted from blood. These receptors were obtained from a woman between 18 and 29 years old in good health.

The table lists this clonotype with a few counts. The chain uses TRBV7-9 and TRBJ2-7; 9 positions agree with TRBD1. The ends lost 1 base at V and 6 bases at J; junction bases unmatched: 10. Germline V lookup: CDR1 SEHNR, CDR2 FQNEAQ (reference sequence). There are 16 residues in the CDR3. The CDR3 DNA sequence: TGTGCCAGCAGCTTAGTCGGGGGACAGGGTAATTCCGAGCAGTACTTC. Amino acids: CASSLVGGQGNSEQYF. The whole variable domain, remainder taken from reference TRBV7-9 and TRBJ2-7, is DTGVSQNPRHKITKRGQNVTFRCDPISEHNRLYWYRQTLGQGPEFLTYFQNEAQLEKSRLLSDRFSAERPKGSFSTLEIQRTEQGDSAMYLCASSLVGGQGNSEQYFGPGTRLTVT.

This rearrangement joins TRBV27 to TRBJ1-5; 7 positions agree with TRBD1. This CDR3 is 16 amino acids long. V was clipped by 3 bases and J by 6 bases; unmatched bases: 11. From germline, CDR1 is MNHEY and CDR2 SMNVEV (reference sequence). The CDR3 is CASSFRPTGMGQPQHF. In DNA, the CDR3 is TGTGCCAGCAGTTTTCGCCCGACAGGGATGGGTCAGCCCCAGCATTTT.

The V and J genes are TRBV9 and TRBJ1-2; possibly TRBD1 for D (5 bases). Per germline, CDR1 SGDLS and CDR2 YYNGEE. Trimming cost V 4 bases and J 8 bases, with 15 bases left between them. The CDR3 contains 13 residues. In DNA, the CDR3 is TGTGCCAGCAGCTGGGACCTTCAAGGAGGCTACACCTTC. It specifies CASSWDLQGGYTF.

The chain uses TRBV12-3 or TRBV12-4 and TRBJ1-4; maybe TRBD1 (6 bases). V shed 2 bases and J shed 8 bases, with 12 bases lying between them. This CDR3 is 14 amino acids long. CDR3: CASSLRPGDEKLFF. The CDR3 nucleotides are TGTGCCAGCAGTTTAAGGCCAGGGGACGAAAAACTGTTTTTT.

The chain links TRBV7-9 to TRBJ1-5, with D tentatively TRBD1 (6 bases). Trimming stripped 1 base from V and 7 bases from J, with 20 bases between. The V gene's germline CDR1 is SEHNR and CDR2 FQNEAQ (reference sequence). CDR3 size: 17 residues. CDR3 in DNA: TGTGCCAGCAGCTTAGAATTTCAGGACAGAGTCCGGCAGCCCCAGCATTTT. Encoded protein: CASSLEFQDRVRQPQHF.

This clonotype was seen a handful of times. This chain links TRBV12-3 or TRBV12-4 with TRBJ2-1; 10 bases are shared with TRBD2. V lost 6 bases to trimming and J lost 5 bases; unmatched junction nucleotides: 7. CDR3 size: 15 residues. In DNA form, the CDR3 reads TGTGCCAGCAGCCAAGCGGGAGGGCCTCACAATGAGCAGTTCTTC. Residues: CASSQAGGPHNEQFF.

V gene TRBV6-1 combines with J gene TRBJ1-1; D call uncertain. The germline V and J ends were trimmed by 6 bases and 0 bases, with 17 bases remaining between them. From germline, CDR1 is MNHNS and CDR2 SASEGT. The CDR3 totals 16 residues. CDR3 sequence reads: CASSRRPPSMNTEAFF. Written as DNA, the CDR3 is TGTGCCAGCAGCCGAAGACCGCCCAGCATGAACACTGAAGCTTTCTTT.

This clonotype was observed a few times. This chain uses TRBV15 with TRBJ2-3; TRBD2 aligns across 8 bases. Germline CDR1 LNHNV, CDR2 YYDKDF (reference sequence). CDR3 length equals 17 residues. Germline trimming cut 2 bases from V and 1 base from J; bases unmatched to any gene: 8. The CDR3: CATSRLTSGGGTDTQYF. CDR3 DNA: TGTGCCACCAGCAGACTCACAAGCGGGGGCGGCACAGATACGCAGTATTTT.

The chain couples TRBV20-1 to TRBJ2-5; D is ambiguous. Germline values: CDR1 DFQATT, CDR2 SNEGSKA (reference sequence). CDR3 length equals 15 residues. Trimming stripped 0 bases from V and 4 bases from J, with 15 bases between. CDR3 region: CSARDSRQIGETQYF. CDR3 DNA sequence: TGCAGTGCTAGAGATAGTAGGCAAATAGGAGAGACCCAGTACTTC.

This clonotype showed up many times. The chain recombines TRBV12-3 or TRBV12-4 with TRBJ2-2, with 10 positions matching TRBD2. CDR3 length: 16 amino acids. After removal of 6 bases from V and 7 bases from J, the junction contained 11 bases not matched to a gene. CDR3 nucleotides: TGTGCCAGCAGGCCCGTGGGAGCGGGAGGGTACGGGGAGCTGTTTTTT. It yields the protein CASRPVGAGGYGELFF.

This clonotype was counted only a few times. The chain recombines TRBV15 with TRBJ1-4; perhaps TRBD1 as D (5 bases). From germline, CDR1 is LNHNV and CDR2 YYDKDF (reference sequence). Trimming shortened V by 1 base and J by 8 bases, and 8 bases separated the two germline ends. This CDR3 spans 13 amino acids. The CDR3 nucleotides are TGTGCCACCAGCAGAGTGGGGGAGGAAAAACTGTTTTTT. Residues: CATSRVGEEKLFF. The complete variable domain, with remaining parts taken from reference TRBV15 and TRBJ1-4, reads DAMVIQNPRYQVTQFGKPVTLSCSQTLNHNVMYWYQQKSSQAPKLLFHYYDKDFNNEADTPDNFQSRRPNTSFCFLDIRSPGLGDTAMYLCATSRVGEEKLFFGSGTQLSVL.

This clonotype was found a few times. The gene calls are TRBV13 and TRBJ1-1; D gene uncertain. V was cut by 7 bases and J by 6 bases, with 15 bases left in between. The V gene's germline CDR1 is PRHDT and CDR2 FYEKMQ (reference sequence). The CDR3 extends over 13 amino acids. The CDR3 sequence is CASTGSTYAEAFF. CDR3 DNA: TGTGCCAGCACAGGTTCAACCTACGCTGAAGCTTTCTTT.